This T cell receptor (beta chain) was found in a study of cytomegalovirus exposure and HLA in healthy donors. A 120-subject validation cohort, separate from the approximately 610-subject first cohort, supplied the donors. Study results and caveats: Rarity marked most TCR sequences, yet some public TCRs occurred in many donors. The study labeled 164 TCR beta chains cytomegalovirus-associated. High sensitivity and specificity were reportedly achieved when the classifier diagnosed cytomegalovirus status.

Trimming cost V 2 bases and J 1 base, with 13 bases left between them. The CDR3 runs 16 residues. Germline CDR1 MNHEY, CDR2 SMNVEV (reference sequence). TCRdb's table, derived via immunoSEQ multiplex PCR, lists solely in-frame clones and lacks some. The profile covers 150,000 to 200,000 clones, with 70% to 90% appearing a single time and 5.7% taken by the ten largest. Comments on this clone: The antigen is not known.

Sequencing was done on a sample of PBMCs. V usage is TRBV27 and J usage is TRBJ2-3; D ambiguous. The source of this sequence is a woman between 25 and 40 years old in good health and CMV-seronegative. CDR3: CASSLRMWAGTDTQYF. CDR3 DNA: TGTGCCAGCAGTTTAAGAATGTGGGCAGGCACAGATACGCAGTATTTT.